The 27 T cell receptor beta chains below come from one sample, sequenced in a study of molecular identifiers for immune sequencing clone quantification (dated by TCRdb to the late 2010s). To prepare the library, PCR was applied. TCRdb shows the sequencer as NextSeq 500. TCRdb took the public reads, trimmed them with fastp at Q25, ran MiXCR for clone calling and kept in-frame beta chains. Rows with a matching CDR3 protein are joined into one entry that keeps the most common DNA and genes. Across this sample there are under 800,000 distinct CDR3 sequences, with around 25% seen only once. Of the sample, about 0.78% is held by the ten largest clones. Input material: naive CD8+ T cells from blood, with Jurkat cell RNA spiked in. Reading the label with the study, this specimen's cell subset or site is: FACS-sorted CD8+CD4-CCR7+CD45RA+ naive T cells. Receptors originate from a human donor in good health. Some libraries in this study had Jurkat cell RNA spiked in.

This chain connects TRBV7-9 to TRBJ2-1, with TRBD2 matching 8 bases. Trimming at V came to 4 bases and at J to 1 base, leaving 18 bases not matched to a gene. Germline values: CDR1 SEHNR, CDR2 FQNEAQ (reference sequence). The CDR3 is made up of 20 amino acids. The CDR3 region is CASSSSFGTSSGESYNEQFF. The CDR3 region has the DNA TGTGCCAGCAGCTCGAGCTTCGGGACTAGTAGCGGTGAGTCCTACAATGAGCAGTTCTTC.

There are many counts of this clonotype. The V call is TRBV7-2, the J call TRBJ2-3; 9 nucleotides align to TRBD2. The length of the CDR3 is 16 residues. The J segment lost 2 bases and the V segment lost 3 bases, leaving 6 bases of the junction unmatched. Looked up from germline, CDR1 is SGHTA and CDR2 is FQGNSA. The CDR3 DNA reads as TGTGCCAGCAGCTTTGGCGGGGGGGCTTTCACAGATACGCAGTATTTT. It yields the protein CASSFGGGAFTDTQYF.

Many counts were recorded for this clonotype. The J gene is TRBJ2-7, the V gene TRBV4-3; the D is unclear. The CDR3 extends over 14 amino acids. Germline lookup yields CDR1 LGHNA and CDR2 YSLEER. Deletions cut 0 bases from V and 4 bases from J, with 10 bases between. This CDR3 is CASSQDRALYEQYF. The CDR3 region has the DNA TGCGCCAGCAGCCAAGATCGGGCCTTATACGAGCAGTACTTC.

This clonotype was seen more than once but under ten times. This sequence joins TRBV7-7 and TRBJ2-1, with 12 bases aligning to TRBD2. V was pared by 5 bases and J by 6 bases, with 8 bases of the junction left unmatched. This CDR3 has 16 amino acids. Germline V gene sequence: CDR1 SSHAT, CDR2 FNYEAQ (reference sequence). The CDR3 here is CASSPLAGGPGNEQFF. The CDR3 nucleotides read TGTGCCAGCAGCCCCCTAGCGGGGGGGCCTGGCAATGAGCAGTTCTTC. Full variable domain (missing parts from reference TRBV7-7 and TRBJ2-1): GAGVSQSPRYKVTKRGQDVTLRCDPISSHATLYWYQQALGQGPEFLTYFNYEAQPDKSGLPSDRFSAERPEGSISTLTIQRTEQRDSAMYRCASSPLAGGPGNEQFFGPGTRLTVL.

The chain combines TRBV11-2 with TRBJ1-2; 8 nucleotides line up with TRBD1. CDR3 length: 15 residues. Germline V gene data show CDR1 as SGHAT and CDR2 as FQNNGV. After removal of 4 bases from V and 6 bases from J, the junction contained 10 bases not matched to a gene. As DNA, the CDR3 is TGTGCCAGCAGCTACTACTCGGACAGGGACCATGGCTACACCTTC. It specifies CASSYYSDRDHGYTF.

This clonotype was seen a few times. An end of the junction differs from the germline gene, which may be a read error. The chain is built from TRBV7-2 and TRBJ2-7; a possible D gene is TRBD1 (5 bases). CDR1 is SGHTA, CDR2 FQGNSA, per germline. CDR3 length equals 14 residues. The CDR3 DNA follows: TGTGCCAGCAGCTCCGGTCAGGGATCCTACGAGCACTACTTC. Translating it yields CASSSGQGSYEHYF.

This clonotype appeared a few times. CDR3 sequence (DNA): TGTGCCAGTAGTATAGGCGGGGGAGGATGGAATGAGCAGTTCTTC. It encodes CASSIGGGGWNEQFF. The chain has TRBV19 and TRBJ2-1, with 7 positions matching TRBD2. Germline values: CDR1 LNHDA, CDR2 SQIVND (reference sequence). With V trimmed by 1 base and J by 7 bases, 7 bases remained unmatched. CDR3 length: 15 amino acids.

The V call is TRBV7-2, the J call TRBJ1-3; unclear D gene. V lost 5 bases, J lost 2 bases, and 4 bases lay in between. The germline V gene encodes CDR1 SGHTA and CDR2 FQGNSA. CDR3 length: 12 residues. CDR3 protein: CASSVAGNTIYF. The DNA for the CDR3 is TGTGCCAGCAGCGTCGCTGGAAACACCATATATTTT.

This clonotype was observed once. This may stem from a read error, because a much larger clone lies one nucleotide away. The CDR3 sequence is CASSYTGGQSEQYF. CDR3 coding DNA: TGTGCCAGCAGTTACACAGGGGGGCAGAGCGAGCAGTACTTC. The chain employs TRBV6-6 and TRBJ2-7; TRBD1 matches 8 bases. V shed 2 bases and J 6 bases; nucleotides not matched to a gene: 6. The CDR3 totals 14 residues. Germline V gene lookup returns CDR1 MNHNY and CDR2 SVGAGI (reference sequence).

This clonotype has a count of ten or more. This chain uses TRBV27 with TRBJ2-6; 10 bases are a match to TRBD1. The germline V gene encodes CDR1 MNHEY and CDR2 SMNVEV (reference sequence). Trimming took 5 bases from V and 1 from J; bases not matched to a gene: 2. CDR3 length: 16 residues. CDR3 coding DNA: TGTGCCAGCAGTGGACAGGGGGTTTCTGGGGCCAACGTCCTGACTTTC. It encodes CASSGQGVSGANVLTF.

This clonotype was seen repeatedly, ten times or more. The DNA for the CDR3 is TGTGCCAGAGAGAGGGAACTGGGAGATACGCAGTATTTT. The encoded protein is CARERELGDTQYF. This chain joins TRBV2 and TRBJ2-3; tentative D call: TRBD2 (5 bases). Germline V gene data show CDR1 as SNHLY and CDR2 as FYNNEI. V lost 9 bases to trimming and J lost 5 bases, with 15 bases between them. This CDR3 has 13 residues.

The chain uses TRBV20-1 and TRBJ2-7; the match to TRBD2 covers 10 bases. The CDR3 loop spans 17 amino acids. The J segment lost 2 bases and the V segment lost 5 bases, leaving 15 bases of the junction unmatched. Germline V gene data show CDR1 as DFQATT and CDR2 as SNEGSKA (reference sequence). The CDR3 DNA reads TGCAGTGCTGTAAGCGAACTAGCGGGGACTGCTACCTACGAGCAGTACTTC. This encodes CSAVSELAGTATYEQYF.

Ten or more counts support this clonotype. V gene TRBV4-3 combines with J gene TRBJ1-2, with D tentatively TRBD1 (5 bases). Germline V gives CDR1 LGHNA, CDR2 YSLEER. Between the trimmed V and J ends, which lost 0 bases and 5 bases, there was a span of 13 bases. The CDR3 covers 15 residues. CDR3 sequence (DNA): TGCGCCAGCAGCCAAGAAAAGGGACCGGGTTATGGCTACACCTTC. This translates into CASSQEKGPGYGYTF.

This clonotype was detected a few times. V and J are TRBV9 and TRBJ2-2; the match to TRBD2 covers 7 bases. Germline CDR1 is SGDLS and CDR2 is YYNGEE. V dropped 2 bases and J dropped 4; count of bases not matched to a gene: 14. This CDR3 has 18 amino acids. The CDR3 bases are TGTGCCAGCAGCGTCGGGACTACCATACCCGATTCCACCGGGGAGCTGTTTTTT. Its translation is CASSVGTTIPDSTGELFF.

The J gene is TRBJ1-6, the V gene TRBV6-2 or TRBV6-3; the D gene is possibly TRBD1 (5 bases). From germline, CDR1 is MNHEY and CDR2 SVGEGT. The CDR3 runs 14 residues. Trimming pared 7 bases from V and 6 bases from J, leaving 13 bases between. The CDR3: CASITPGRNSPLHF. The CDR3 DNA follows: TGTGCCAGCATTACTCCGGGACGTAATTCACCCCTCCACTTT.

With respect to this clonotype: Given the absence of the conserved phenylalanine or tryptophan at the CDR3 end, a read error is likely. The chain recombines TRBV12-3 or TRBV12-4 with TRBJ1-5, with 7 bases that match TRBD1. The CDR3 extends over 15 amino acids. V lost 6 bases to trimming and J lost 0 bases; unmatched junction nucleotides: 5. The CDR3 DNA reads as TGTGCCAGCAGCCGGACAGGAGATAGCAATCAGCCCCAGCATCTT. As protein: CASSRTGDSNQPQHL.

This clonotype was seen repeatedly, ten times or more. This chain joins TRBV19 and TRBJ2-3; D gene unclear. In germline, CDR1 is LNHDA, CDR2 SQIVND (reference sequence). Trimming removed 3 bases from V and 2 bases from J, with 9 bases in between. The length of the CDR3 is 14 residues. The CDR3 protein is CASSMYGSTDTQYF. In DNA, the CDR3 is TGTGCCAGTAGTATGTACGGATCCACAGATACGCAGTATTTT.

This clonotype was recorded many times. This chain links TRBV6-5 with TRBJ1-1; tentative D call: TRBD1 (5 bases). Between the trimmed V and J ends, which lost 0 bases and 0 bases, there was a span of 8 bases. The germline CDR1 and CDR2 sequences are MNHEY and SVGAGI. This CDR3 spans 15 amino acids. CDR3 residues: CASSYSGGMNTEAFF. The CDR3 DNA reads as TGTGCCAGCAGTTACTCGGGGGGGATGAACACTGAAGCTTTCTTT.

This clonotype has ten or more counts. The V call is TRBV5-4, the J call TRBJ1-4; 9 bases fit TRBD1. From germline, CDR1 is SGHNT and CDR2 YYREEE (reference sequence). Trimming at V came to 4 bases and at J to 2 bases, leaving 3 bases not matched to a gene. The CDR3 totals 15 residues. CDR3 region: CASSSGQGTNEKLFF. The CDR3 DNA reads TGTGCCAGCAGCAGCGGACAGGGGACTAATGAAAAACTGTTTTTT.

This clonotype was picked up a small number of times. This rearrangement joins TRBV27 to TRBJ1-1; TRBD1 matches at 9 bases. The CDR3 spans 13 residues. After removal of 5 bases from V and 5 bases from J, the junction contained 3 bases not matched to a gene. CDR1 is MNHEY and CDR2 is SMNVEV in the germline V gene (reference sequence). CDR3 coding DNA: TGTGCCAGCAGTATCGGACAGGGGACTGAAGCTTTCTTT. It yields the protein CASSIGQGTEAFF.

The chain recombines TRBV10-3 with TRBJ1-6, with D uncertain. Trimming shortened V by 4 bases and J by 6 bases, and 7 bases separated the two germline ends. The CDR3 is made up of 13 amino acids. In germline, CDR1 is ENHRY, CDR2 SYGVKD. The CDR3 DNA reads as TGTGCCATCAGTGGGAAGGGTAATTCACCCCTCCACTTT. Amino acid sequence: CAISGKGNSPLHF.

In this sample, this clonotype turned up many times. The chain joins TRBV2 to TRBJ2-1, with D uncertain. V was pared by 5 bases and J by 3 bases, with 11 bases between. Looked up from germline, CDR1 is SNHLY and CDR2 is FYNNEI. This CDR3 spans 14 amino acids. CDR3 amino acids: CASSLATLYNEQFF. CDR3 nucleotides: TGTGCCAGCAGTCTGGCGACCCTCTACAATGAGCAGTTCTTC.

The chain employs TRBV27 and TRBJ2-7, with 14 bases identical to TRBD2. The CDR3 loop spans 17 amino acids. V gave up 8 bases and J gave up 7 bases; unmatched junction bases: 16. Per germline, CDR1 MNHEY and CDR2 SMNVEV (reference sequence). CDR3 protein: CASGGMGTSGGLYEQYF. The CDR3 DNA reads TGTGCCAGCGGGGGGATGGGGACTAGCGGGGGACTATATGAGCAGTACTTC.

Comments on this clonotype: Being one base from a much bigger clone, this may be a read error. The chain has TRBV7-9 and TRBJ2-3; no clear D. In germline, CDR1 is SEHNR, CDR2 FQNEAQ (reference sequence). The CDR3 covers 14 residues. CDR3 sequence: CACSLPASTDTQYF. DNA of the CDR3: TGTGCCTGCAGCTTACCCGCAAGCACAGATACGCAGTATTTT.

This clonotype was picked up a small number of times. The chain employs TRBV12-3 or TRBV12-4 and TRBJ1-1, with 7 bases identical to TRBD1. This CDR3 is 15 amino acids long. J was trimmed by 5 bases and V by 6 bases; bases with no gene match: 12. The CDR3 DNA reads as TGTGCCAGCAGGACACACAGGGGTGAAGGGACTGAAGCTTTCTTT. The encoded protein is CASRTHRGEGTEAFF.

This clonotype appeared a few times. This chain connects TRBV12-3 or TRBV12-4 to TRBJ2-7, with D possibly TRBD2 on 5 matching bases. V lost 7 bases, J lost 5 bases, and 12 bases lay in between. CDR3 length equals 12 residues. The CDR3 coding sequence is TGTGCCAGCAACCTACCGGGGAACGAGCAGTACTTC. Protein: CASNLPGNEQYF.

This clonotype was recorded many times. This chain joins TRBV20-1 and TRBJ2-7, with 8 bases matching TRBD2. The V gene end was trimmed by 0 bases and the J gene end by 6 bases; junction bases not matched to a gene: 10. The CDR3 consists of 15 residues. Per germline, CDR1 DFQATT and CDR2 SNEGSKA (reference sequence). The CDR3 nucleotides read TGCAGTGCTAGAGATGGGGTAAGCGGGGGTGCCGAGCAGTACTTC. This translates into CSARDGVSGGAEQYF.